These T cell receptor beta chains were read from a single sample in a study of T-cell memory formation after mild COVID-19. TCRdb reanalysed the 5' RACE reads using MiXCR and keeps one entry per CDR3 protein. The sample has some 300,000 distinct CDR3 sequences; 20% to 25% are singletons. Sequenced: PBMCs or a T cell subset sorted from them (not recorded which). These receptors came from a man younger than 30 who had mild COVID-19 (a few samples of this study predate the infection). Cell type and time point are not known. The conserved cysteine and the conserved F or W are not part of the CDR3 here. The listing skips clone size in some rows; elsewhere it reads once, few, many or a size class.

J	size	V	CDR3
TRBJ1-1	few	TRBV6-5	ASSYRGRNTEAF
TRBJ2-3	-	TRBV10-3	AISDVGLGPITDTQY
TRBJ2-4	-	TRBV5-5	ASSLGVTSGGLSKY
TRBJ2-2	-	TRBV6-5	ASSQGQGMNGELF
TRBJ2-1	-	TRBV11-2	ASSPGRYYNEQF
TRBJ2-7	-	TRBV6-6	ASSYSPYPGQDSYSYEQY
TRBJ1-3	-	TRBV12-3/TRBV12-4	ASSLRGIAGNTIY
TRBJ2-7	-	TRBV5-5	ASSTGQRYYEQY
TRBJ2-2	many	TRBV5-1	ASSLDRGRSGELF
TRBJ2-1	-	TRBV10-3	AISRPGQGSNEQF
TRBJ2-3	few	TRBV7-2	ASRTASGDTQY
TRBJ1-1	-	TRBV21-1	ASSALGGEDTEAF
TRBJ2-7	few	TRBV4-3	ASSQDFGVSYEQY
TRBJ1-2	-	TRBV5-1	ASSASGGNYGYT
TRBJ2-3	-	TRBV4-1	ASSYPRRGPSNTDTQY
TRBJ2-5	-	TRBV10-2	ASKAGGGETQY
TRBJ1-4	few	TRBV7-9	ASSPRGQGVEKLF
TRBJ2-3	many	TRBV5-6	ASSQLAGGRDTQY
TRBJ2-7	few	TRBV5-1	ASSLAEYGTRYEQY
TRBJ2-7	few	TRBV29-1	SVVYEQY
TRBJ1-2	-	TRBV28	ASSTSGSGYGYT
TRBJ2-6	-	TRBV30	ACVLLSGANVLT
TRBJ2-7	many	TRBV12-3/TRBV12-4	ASSWGGEQY
TRBJ2-3	once	TRBV7-2	ASSLVGAIPDTRY
TRBJ2-7	-	TRBV3-1	ASSPSGGSEQY
TRBJ2-3	few	TRBV29-1	SVAYGTDTQY
TRBJ1-1	few	TRBV7-9	ASSLRGGLKAF
TRBJ1-1	many	TRBV7-2	ASTYGGDLNTEAF
TRBJ1-2	-	TRBV20-1	SAGGQSNYGYT
TRBJ1-1	few	TRBV30	AWSASFVQDTEAF
TRBJ2-3	-	TRBV6-4	ASSRDSGAYTDTQY
TRBJ2-3	many	TRBV5-1	ASSPTGSTDTQY
TRBJ2-7	-	TRBV20-1	SAAGQGPYEQY
TRBJ2-1	-	TRBV6-2/TRBV6-3	ASTPGNEQF
TRBJ2-3	many	TRBV9	ASSAAGSTDTQY
TRBJ1-1	-	TRBV29-1	SVETGDRHEAF
TRBJ2-1	few	TRBV10-3	ATASSYNEQF
TRBJ2-7	-	TRBV30	AWSVAASYEQY
TRBJ1-5	-	TRBV18	ASSPPPGGNQPQH
TRBJ2-5	few	TRBV4-3	ASSQDGGLGFETQY
TRBJ2-5	-	TRBV20-1	SARLAGISETQY
TRBJ2-7	-	TRBV6-5	ASSYSPPGQVSSNEQY
TRBJ1-4	-	TRBV27	ASSWVFAEKLF
TRBJ2-3	-	TRBV12-3/TRBV12-4	ASRLDWGNTQY
TRBJ2-7	few	TRBV10-3	AISDRQGRSEQY
TRBJ1-2	-	TRBV4-1	ASRRTLREFDGYT
TRBJ1-2	few	TRBV20-1	SARDARIYGYT
TRBJ2-1	-	TRBV29-1	SVAVGQGSPRNNEQF
TRBJ2-3	few	TRBV7-2	ASSLTRAGARASTDTQY
TRBJ2-1	once	TRBV5-1	ASSFGGAISYNEQF